This TCR beta chain was identified in a study of blood T cells in healthy people across ages. General study points: Higher naive T cell percentage went strongly together with higher TCR beta diversity.

The second PCR ran about 6 to 11 cycles with a sample-barcoded 5' primer and J-beta primers. TCRdb called the 5' RACE reads again in MiXCR, with one record for every CDR3 protein. The sample shows hundreds of thousands of distinct CDR3 sequences, about 61% of them seen only once. The CDR3 runs to 15 residues. Germline lookup yields CDR1 SQVTM and CDR2 ANQGSEA. Trimming at V came to 6 bases and at J to 3 bases, leaving 8 bases not matched to a gene. In the case of this clonotype: Its specificity is unknown.

The TCR was taken from a man aged 40-50 years in good health. Sequenced: blood. This rearrangement joins TRBV29-1 to TRBJ2-3; 11 bases are a match to TRBD2. CDR3 loop: CSVGLIAGGTDTQYF. DNA of the CDR3: TGCAGCGTAGGACTCATAGCGGGAGGGACAGATACGCAGTATTTT.